The clone carrying this TCR beta chain was observed a few times. The antigen is not known. TCRdb recomputed calls from the 5' RACE reads with MiXCR, one row per CDR3 protein. The sample consists of around 960,000 distinct CDR3 sequences, more than 9% of them appearing once. The source of the sample is a study of identical twins. Germline CDR1 reads LNHNV; CDR2 reads YYDKDF (reference sequence). The CDR3 sequence is 15 residues long. Trimming removed 1 base from V and 4 bases from J, with 13 bases in between. Study-level points and caveats: Out-of-frame alpha sequences shared between twins exhibited an excess of low generation probability. Models predicted less out-of-frame TCR alpha sharing in monozygotic twins than was found. Beta out-of-frame sequences showed weaker excess sharing between twins. There is a chance that invariant MAIT and iNKT cells partially muddied zero-insertion analyses.

These data are also associated with another study on yellow fever vaccine responses in identical twins.

The source material was PBMCs. J is TRBJ2-5 and V is TRBV15; possible D gene TRBD2, 6 bases. This clonotype was obtained from a woman aged 18-29 years in good health. CDR3 sequence (DNA): TGTGCCACCAGCAGAGTTACTAGCCGCGTAGAGACCCAGTACTTC. Translation gives CATSRVTSRVETQYF.